Sequencing of this T cell receptor (beta chain) was carried out in a study of STAT5B mutations in CD4+ large granular lymphocyte leukemia. Across the whole study: The CDR3 'QG' motif was associated with a particular HLA allele among healthy donors.

Findings of the study overall: No patients shared main leukemic clonotypes, though less than 30% appeared at low frequency elsewhere. 8/27 top patient clones versus 2/35 control clones were TRBV06-family.

In the authors' workflow: Lowest detectable productive clonotype frequency was 2.59 x 10-5. The protocol was immunoSEQ multiplex PCR, while the TCRdb copy is restricted to in-frame clones and leaves out a portion. V and J calls and clone size come straight from that table; D and trimming were deduced from the DNA. The sample holds tens of thousands of clones, about 74% seen once. Notes on this clone: Antigen specificity is unknown.

Trimming removed 1 base from V and 8 bases from J, with 16 bases in between. Looked up from germline, CDR1 is SGHRS and CDR2 is YFSETQ. The CDR3 loop spans 15 amino acids. The sample taken for sequencing was CD4+ T cells from blood buffy coats. The chain recombines TRBV5-1 with TRBJ2-1, with D tentatively TRBD1 (6 bases). This TCR was sampled from a human donor in good health. The CDR3, as DNA: TGCGCCAGCAGCTTGTCCGCCTTCCCAGGGGATGAGCAGTTCTTC. It yields the protein CASSLSAFPGDEQFF.